This entry concerns a single T cell receptor beta chain. What it recognizes is unknown. The V end lost 1 base, the J end lost 4 bases, and 17 bases lay between the germline ends. The germline CDR1 and CDR2 sequences are SGDLS and YYNGEE. The CDR3 contains 16 residues. These data come from a study of post-analysis software for immune sequencing data. Study at large: Progressive-relapsing, secondary progressive and relapsing-remitting multiple sclerosis were among the disease courses included. Study results and limitations: Those samples that were prepared in the same batch co-clustered strongly by F measure. Roughly 5 TRBV segments (TRBV5-6, TRBV5-1 and TRBV20-1 among them) occurred more frequently in patients than in controls.

Prepared libraries of TCR beta cDNA carried unique molecular identifiers. TCRdb itself ran the PCR reads through MiXCR, one entry per CDR3 protein. The sample has fewer than 600,000 distinct CDR3 sequences, under 55% seen once. V gene TRBV9 combines with J gene TRBJ2-5, with D tentatively TRBD1 (6 bases). The sample consisted of blood. This receptor was obtained from a girl between 5 and 17 years old with multiple sclerosis. CDR3 loop: CASSVTSAGEGETQYF. The CDR3 nucleotides are TGTGCCAGCAGCGTAACCTCCGCAGGGGAAGGAGAGACCCAGTACTTC.